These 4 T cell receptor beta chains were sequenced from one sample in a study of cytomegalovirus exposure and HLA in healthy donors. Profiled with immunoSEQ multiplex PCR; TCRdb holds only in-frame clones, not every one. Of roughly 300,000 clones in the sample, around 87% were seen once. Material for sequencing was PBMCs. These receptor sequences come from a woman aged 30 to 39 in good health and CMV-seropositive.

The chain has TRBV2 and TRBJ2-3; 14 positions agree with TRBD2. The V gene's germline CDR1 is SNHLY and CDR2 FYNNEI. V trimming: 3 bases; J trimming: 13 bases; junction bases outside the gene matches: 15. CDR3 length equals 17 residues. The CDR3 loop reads CASSETRTSGRHALEYF. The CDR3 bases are TGTGCCAGCAGTGAGACCAGGACTAGCGGGAGGCACGCCTTGGAGTATTTT.

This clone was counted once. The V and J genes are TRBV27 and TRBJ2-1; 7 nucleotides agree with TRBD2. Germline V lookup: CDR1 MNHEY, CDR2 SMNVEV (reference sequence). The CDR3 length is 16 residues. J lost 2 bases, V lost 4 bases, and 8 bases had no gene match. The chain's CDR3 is CASSSWGGGTYNEQFF. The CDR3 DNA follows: TGTGCCAGCAGTTCCTGGGGCGGGGGAACCTACAATGAGCAGTTCTTC.

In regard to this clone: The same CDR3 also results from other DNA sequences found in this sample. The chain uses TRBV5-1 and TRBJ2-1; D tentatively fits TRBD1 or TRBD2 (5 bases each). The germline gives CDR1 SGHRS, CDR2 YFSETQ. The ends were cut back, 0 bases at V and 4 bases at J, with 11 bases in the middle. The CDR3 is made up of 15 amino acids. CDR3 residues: CASSLVRGGYNEQFF. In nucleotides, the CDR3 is TGCGCCAGCAGCTTGGTTCGGGGCGGATACAATGAGCAGTTCTTC.

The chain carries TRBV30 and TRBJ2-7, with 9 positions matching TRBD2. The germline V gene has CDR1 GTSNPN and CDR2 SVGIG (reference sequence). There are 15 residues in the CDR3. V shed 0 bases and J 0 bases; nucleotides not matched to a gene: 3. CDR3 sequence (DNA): TGTGCCTGGAGTGTCCTAGCGGGGAGCTCCTACGAGCAGTACTTC. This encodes CAWSVLAGSSYEQYF.